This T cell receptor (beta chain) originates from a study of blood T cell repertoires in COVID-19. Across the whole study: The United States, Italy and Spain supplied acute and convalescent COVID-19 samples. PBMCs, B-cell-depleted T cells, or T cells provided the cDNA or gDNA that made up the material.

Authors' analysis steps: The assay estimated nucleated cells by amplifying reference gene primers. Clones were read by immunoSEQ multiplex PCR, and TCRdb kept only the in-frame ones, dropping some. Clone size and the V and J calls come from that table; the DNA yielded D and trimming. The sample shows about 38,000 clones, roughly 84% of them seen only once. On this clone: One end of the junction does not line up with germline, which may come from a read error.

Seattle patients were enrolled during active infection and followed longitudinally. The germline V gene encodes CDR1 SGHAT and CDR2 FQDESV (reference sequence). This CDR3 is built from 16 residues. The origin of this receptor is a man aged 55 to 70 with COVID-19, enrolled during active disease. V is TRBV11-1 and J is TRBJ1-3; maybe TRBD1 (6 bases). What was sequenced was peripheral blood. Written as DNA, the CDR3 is TGTGCCAGCAGCCTAGCCCGAGGACAGCAGGGAAACACCATATATTTT. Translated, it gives CASSLARGQQGNTIYF.